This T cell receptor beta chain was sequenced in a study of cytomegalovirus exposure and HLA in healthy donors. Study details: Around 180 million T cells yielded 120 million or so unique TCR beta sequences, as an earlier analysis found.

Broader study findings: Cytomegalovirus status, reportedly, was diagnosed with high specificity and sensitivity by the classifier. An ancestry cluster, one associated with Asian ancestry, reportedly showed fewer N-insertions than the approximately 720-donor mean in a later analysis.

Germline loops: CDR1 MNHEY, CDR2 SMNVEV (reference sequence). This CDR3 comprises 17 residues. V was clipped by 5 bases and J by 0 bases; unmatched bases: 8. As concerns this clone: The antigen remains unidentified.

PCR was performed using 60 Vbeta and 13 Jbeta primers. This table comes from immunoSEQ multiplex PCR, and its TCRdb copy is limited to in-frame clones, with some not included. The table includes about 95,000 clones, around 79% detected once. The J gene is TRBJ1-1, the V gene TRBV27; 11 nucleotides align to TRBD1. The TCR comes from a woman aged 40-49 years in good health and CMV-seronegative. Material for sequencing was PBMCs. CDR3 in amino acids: CASSTRTGGWVNTEAFF. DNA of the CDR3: TGTGCCAGCAGTACCCGGACAGGGGGCTGGGTGAACACTGAAGCTTTCTTT.